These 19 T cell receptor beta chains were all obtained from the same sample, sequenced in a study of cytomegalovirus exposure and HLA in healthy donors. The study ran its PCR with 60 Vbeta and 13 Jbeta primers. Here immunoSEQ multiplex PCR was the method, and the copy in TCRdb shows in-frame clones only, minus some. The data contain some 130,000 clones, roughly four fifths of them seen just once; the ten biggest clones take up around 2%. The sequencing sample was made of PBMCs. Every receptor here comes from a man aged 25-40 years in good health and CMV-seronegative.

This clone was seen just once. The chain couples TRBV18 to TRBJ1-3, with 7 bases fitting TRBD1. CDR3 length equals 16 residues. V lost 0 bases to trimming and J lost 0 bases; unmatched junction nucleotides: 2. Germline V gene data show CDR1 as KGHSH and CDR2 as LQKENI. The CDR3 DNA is TGTGCCAGCTCACCACCAGACAGGGTCTCTGGAAACACCATATATTTT. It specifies CASSPPDRVSGNTIYF.

The CDR3 DNA follows: TGTGCCAGCAGTTTCGAGGGCTCCTACAATGAGCAGTTCTTC. It yields the protein CASSFEGSYNEQFF. This chain uses TRBV27 with TRBJ2-1, with D maybe TRBD2 (5 bases). The CDR3 has 14 amino acids. V was shortened by 3 bases and J by 0 bases, with 6 bases between the two germline ends. Germline loops: CDR1 MNHEY, CDR2 SMNVEV (reference sequence).

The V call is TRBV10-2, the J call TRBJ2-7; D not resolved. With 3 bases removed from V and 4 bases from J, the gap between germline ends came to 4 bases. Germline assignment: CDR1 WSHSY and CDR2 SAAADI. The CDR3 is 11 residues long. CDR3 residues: CASSDLYEQYF. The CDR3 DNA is TGCGCCAGCAGTGACTTGTACGAGCAGTACTTC.

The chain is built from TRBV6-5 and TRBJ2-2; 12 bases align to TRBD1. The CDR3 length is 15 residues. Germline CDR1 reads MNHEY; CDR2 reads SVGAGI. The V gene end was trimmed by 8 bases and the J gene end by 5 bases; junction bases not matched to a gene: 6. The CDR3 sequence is CASVGTGGRTGELFF. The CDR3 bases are TGTGCCAGCGTCGGGACAGGGGGCCGGACCGGGGAGCTGTTTTTT.

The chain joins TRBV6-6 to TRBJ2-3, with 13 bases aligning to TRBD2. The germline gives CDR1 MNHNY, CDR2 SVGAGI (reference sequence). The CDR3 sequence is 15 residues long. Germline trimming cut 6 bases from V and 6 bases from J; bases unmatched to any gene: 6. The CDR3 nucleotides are TGTGCCAGCAGCTTTGGGACTAGCGGGGAGGATACGCAGTATTTT. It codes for CASSFGTSGEDTQYF.

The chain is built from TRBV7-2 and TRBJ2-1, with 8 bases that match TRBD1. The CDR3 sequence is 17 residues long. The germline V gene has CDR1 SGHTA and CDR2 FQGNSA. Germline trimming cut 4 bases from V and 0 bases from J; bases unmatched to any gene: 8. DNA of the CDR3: TGTGCCAGCAGCTCCCGGAACAGGGGGAGCTCCTACAATGAGCAGTTCTTC. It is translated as CASSSRNRGSSYNEQFF.

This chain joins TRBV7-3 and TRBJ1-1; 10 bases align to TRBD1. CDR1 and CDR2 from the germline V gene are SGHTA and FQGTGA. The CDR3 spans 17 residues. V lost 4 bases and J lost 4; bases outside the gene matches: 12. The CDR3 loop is CASSSTGDRGRGTEAFF. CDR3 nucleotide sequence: TGTGCCAGCAGCTCCACCGGGGACAGGGGACGGGGCACTGAAGCTTTCTTT.

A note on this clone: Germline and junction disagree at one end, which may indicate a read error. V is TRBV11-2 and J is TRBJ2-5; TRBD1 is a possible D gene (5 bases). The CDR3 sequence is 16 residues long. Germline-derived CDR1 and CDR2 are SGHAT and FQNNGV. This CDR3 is CVSSPLTDSYQETQYF. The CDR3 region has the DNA TGTGTCAGCAGCCCCCTGACAGACTCGTACCAAGAGACCCAGTACTTC.

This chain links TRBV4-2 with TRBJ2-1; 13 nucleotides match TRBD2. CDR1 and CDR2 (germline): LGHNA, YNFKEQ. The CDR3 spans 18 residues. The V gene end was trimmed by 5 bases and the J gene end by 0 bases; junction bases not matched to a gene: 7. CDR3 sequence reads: CASSTRTSGSDSYNEQFF. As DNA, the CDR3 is TGTGCCAGCAGCACCCGGACTAGCGGGAGCGACTCCTACAATGAGCAGTTCTTC.

CDR3 sequence: CASSRGPGSGTYNEQFF. CDR3 DNA sequence: TGCGCCAGCAGTAGGGGTCCGGGTAGCGGGACCTACAATGAGCAGTTCTTC. The V call is TRBV5-1, the J call TRBJ2-1; TRBD2 agrees at 8 bases. The germline gives CDR1 SGHRS, CDR2 YFSETQ. The V gene end was trimmed by 5 bases and the J gene end by 2 bases; junction bases not matched to a gene: 12. This CDR3 spans 17 amino acids.

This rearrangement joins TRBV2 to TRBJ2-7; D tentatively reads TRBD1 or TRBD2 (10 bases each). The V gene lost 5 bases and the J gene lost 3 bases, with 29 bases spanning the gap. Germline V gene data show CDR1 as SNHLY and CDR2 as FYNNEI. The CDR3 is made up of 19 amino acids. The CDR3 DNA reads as TGTGCCAGCAGTTACACCGGGACAGGGGTGGGGACTAGCGACTACGAGCAGTACTTC. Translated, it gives CASSYTGTGVGTSDYEQYF.

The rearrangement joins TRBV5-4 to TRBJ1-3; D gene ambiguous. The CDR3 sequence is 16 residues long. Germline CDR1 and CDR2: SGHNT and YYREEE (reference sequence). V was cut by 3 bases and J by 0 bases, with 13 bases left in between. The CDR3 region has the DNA TGTGCCAGCAGCTCGAAAGCGGGCCACTCTGGAAACACCATATATTTT. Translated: CASSSKAGHSGNTIYF.

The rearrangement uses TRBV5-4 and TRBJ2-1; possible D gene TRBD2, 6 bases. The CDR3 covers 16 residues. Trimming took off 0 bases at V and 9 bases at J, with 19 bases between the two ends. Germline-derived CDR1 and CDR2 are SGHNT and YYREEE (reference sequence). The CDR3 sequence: CASSLGGTASLGEQFF. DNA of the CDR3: TGTGCCAGCAGCTTGGGGGGGACTGCAAGCCTTGGTGAGCAGTTCTTC.

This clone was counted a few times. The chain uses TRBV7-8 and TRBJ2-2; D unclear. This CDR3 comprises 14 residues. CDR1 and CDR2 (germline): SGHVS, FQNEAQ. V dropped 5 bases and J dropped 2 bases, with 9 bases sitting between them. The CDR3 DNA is TGTGCCAGCAGCCTTAGAGCAAACACCGGGGAGCTGTTTTTT. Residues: CASSLRANTGELFF.

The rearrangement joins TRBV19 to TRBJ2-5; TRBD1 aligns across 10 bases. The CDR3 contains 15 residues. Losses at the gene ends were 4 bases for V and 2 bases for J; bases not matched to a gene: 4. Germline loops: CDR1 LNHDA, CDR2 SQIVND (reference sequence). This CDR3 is CASSTGTGEQETQYF. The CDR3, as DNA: TGTGCCAGTAGTACCGGGACAGGGGAACAAGAGACCCAGTACTTC.

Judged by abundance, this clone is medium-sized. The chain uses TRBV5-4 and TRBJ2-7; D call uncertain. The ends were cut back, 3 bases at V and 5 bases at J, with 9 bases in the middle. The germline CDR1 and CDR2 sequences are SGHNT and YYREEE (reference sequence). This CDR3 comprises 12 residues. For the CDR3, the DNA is TGTGCCAGCAGCTCCTCGGGTGACGAGCAGTACTTC. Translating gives CASSSSGDEQYF.

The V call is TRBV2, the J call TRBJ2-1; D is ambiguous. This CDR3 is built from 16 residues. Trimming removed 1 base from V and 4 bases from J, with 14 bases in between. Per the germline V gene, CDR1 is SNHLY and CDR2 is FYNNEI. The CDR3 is CASSEGVQAHYNEQFF. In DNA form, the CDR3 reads TGTGCCAGCAGTGAAGGAGTGCAGGCTCATTACAATGAGCAGTTCTTC.

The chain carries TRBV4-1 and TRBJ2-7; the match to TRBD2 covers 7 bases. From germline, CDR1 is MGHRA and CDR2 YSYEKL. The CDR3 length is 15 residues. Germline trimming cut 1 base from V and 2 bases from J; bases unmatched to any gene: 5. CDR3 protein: CASSQGGGSTYEQYF. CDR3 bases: TGCGCCAGCAGCCAAGGTGGCGGGAGTACCTACGAGCAGTACTTC.

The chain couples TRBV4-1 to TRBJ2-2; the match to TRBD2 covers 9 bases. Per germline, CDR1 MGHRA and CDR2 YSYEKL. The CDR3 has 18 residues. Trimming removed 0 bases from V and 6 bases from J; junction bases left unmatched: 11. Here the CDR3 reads CASSQDPLSGRGAGELFF. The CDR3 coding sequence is TGCGCCAGCAGCCAAGATCCCCTTAGCGGGAGAGGGGCCGGGGAGCTGTTTTTT.